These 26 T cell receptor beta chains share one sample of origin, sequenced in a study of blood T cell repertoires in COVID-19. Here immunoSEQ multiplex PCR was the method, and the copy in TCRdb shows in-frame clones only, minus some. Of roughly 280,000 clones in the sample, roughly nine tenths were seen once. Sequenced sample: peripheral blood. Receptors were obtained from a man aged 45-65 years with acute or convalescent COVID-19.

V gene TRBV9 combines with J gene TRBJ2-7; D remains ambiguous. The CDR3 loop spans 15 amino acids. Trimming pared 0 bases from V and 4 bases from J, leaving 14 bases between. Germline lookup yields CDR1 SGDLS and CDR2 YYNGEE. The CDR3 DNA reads TGTGCCAGCAGCGTAGCGGCGGTTCTCGGGTACGAGCAGTACTTC. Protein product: CASSVAAVLGYEQYF.

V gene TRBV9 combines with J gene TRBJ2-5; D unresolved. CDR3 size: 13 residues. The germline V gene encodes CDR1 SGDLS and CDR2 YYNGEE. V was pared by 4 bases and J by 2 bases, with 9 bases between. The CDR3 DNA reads TGTGCCAGCAGCCCTCCGGTTCAAGAGACCCAGTACTTC. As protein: CASSPPVQETQYF.

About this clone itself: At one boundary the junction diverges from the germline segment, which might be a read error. CDR3: CASSSPQTGAVDF. DNA for the CDR3: TGTGCCAGCAGTTCGCCACAGACAGGAGCAGTGGACTTC. The chain employs TRBV28 and TRBJ2-7; D possibly corresponds to TRBD1 (6 bases). There are 13 residues in the CDR3. Germline CDR1 MDHEN, CDR2 SYDVKM.

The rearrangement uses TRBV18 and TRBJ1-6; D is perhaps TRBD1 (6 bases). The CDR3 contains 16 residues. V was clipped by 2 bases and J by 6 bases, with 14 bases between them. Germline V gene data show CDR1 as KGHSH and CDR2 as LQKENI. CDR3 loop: CASSPRSRTANSPLHF. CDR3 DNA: TGTGCCAGCTCACCAAGGTCCAGGACAGCTAATTCACCCCTCCACTTT.

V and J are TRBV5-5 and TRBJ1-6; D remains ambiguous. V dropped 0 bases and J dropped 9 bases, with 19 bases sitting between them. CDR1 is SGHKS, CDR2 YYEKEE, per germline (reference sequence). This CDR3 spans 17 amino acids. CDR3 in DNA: TGTGCCAGCAGCTTGGGGTTTCAACTAGGTGGTGCTTCACCCCTCCACTTT. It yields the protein CASSLGFQLGGASPLHF.

The CDR3, as DNA: TGTGCCAGCAGCCCGTCCCTGACAGGGCCTTTCGACCCGGACACCGGGGAGCTGTTTTTT. Translation gives CASSPSLTGPFDPDTGELFF. The gene calls are TRBV3-1 (or the pseudogene TRBV3-2) and TRBJ2-2; 7 nucleotides match TRBD1. There are 20 residues in the CDR3. Germline V gives CDR1 LGHDT, CDR2 YNNKEL (reference sequence). V lost 4 bases, J lost 3 bases, and 20 bases stayed unmatched.

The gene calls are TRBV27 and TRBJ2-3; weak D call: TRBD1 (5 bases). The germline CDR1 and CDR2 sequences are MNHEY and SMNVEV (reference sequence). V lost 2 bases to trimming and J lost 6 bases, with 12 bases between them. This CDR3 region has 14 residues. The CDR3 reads CASSLRRGRDTQYF. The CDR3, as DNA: TGTGCCAGCAGTTTAAGAAGGGGTAGGGATACGCAGTATTTT.

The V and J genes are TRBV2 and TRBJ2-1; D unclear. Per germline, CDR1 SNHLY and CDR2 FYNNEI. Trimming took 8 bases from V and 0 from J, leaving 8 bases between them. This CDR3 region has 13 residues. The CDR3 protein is CASLYSSYNEQFF. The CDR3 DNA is TGTGCCAGCCTTTACAGCTCCTACAATGAGCAGTTCTTC.

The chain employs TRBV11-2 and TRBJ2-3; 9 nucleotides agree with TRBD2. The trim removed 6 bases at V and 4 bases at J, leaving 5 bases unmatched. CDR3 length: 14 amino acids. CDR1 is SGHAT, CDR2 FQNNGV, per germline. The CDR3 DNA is TGTGCCAGCAGGCCGGGACTAGCAGCAGATACGCAGTATTTT. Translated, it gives CASRPGLAADTQYF.

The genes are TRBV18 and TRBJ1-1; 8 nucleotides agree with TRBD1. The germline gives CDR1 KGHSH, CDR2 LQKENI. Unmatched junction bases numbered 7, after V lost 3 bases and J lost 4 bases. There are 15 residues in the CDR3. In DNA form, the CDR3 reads TGTGCCAGCTCACCGGCAGGGGGCTATTCCACTGAAGCTTTCTTT. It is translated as CASSPAGGYSTEAFF.

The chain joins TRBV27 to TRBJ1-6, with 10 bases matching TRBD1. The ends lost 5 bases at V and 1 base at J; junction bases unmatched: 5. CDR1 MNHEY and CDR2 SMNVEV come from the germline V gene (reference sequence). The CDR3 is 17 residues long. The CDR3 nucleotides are TGTGCCAGCAGTCTCCGGGACAGGGGTTCCTATAATTCACCCCTCCACTTT. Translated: CASSLRDRGSYNSPLHF.

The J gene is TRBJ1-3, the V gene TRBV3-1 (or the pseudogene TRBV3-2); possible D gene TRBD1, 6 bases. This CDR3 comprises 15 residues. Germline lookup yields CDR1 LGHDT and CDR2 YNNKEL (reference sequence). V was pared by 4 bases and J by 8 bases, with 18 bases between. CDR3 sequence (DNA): TGTGCCAGCAGCCCCAACACGGGGGGGGCCCACACCATATATTTT. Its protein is CASSPNTGGAHTIYF.

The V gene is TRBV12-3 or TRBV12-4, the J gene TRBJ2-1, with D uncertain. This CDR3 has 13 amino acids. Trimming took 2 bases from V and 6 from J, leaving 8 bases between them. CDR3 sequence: CASSLKQTNEQFF. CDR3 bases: TGTGCCAGCAGTTTAAAACAGACCAATGAGCAGTTCTTC.

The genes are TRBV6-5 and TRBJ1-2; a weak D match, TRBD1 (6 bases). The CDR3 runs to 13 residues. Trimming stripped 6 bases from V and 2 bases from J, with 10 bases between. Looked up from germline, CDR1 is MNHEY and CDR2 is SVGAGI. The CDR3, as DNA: TGTGCCAGCAGACTAACAGGGAACTATGGCTACACCTTC. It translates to CASRLTGNYGYTF.

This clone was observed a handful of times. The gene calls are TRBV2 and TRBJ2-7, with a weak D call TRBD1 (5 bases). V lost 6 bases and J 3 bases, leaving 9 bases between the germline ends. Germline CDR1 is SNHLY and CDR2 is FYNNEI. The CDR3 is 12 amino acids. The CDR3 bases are TGTGCCAGCAGCCTAGGGGTCTACGAGCAGTACTTC. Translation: CASSLGVYEQYF.

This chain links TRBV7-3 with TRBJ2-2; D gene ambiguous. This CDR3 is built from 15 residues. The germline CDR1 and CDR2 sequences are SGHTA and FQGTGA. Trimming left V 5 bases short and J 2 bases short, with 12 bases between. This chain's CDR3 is CASSPSAANTGELFF. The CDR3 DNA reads TGTGCCAGCAGCCCCAGTGCGGCTAACACCGGGGAGCTGTTTTTT. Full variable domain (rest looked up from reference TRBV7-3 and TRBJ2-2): GAGVSQTPSNKVTEKGKYVELRCDPISGHTALYWYRQSLGQGPEFLIYFQGTGAADDSGLPNDRFFAVRPEGSVSTLKIQRTERGDSAVYLCASSPSAANTGELFFGEGSRLTVL.

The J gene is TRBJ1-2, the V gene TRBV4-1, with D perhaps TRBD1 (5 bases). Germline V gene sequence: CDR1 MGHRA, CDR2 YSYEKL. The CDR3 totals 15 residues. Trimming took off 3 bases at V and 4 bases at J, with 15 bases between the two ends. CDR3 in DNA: TGCGCCAGCAGCCAGAACCCGGGGGGGAGCTATGGCTACACCTTC. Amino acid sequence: CASSQNPGGSYGYTF.

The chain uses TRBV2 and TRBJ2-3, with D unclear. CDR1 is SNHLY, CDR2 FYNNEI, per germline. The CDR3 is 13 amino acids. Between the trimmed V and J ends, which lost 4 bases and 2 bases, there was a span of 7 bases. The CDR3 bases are TGTGCCAGCAGTGGGGCCGACACAGATACGCAGTATTTT. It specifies CASSGADTDTQYF.

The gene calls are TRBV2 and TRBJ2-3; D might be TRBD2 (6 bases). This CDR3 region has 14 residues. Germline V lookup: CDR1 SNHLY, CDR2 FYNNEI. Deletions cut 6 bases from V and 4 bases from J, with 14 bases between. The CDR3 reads CASRAGPGADTQYF. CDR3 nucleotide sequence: TGTGCCAGCAGGGCGGGGCCGGGGGCAGATACGCAGTATTTT.

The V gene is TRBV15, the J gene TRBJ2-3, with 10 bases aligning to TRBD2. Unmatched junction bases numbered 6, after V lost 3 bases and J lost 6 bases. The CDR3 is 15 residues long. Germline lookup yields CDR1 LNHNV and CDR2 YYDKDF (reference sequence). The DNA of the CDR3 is TGTGCCACCAGCAGCCTCGGACTAGCGGCGGATACGCAGTATTTT. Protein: CATSSLGLAADTQYF.

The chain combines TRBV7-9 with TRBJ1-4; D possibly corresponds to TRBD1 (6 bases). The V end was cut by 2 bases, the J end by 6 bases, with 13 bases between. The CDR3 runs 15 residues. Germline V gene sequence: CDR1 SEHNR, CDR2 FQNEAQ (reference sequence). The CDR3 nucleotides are TGTGCCAGCAGCTTAAGGAGGGGGGGGGATGAAAAACTGTTTTTT. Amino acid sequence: CASSLRRGGDEKLFF.

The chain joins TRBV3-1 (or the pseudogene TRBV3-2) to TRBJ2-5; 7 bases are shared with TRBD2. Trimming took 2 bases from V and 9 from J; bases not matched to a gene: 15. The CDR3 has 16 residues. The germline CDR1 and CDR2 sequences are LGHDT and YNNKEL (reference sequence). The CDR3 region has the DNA TGTGCCAGCAGCCAAAGGACCACGGGGGGAAGTTTGGCCCAGTACTTC. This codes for CASSQRTTGGSLAQYF.

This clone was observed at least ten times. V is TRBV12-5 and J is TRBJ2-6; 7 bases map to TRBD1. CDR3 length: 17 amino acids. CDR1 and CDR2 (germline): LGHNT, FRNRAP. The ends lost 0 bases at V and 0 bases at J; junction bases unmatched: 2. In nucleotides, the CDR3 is TGTGCTAGTGGTTTGGTACAGGGGAACTCTGGGGCCAACGTCCTGACTTTC. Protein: CASGLVQGNSGANVLTF.

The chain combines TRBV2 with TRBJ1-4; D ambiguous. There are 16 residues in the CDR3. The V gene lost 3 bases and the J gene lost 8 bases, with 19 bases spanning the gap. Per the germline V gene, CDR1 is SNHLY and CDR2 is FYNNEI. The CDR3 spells CASSDSESGLREKLFF. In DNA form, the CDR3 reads TGTGCCAGCAGTGACAGCGAGTCGGGGTTGCGGGAAAAACTGTTTTTT.

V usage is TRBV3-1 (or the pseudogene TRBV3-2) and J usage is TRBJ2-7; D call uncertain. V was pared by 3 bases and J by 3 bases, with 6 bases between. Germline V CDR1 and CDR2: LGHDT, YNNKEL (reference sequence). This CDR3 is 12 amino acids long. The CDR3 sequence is CASSHYHYEQYF. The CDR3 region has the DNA TGTGCCAGCAGCCACTACCACTACGAGCAGTACTTC.

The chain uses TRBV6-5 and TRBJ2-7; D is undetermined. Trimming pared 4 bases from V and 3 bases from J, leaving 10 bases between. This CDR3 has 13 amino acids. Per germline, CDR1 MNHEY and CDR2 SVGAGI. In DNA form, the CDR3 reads TGTGCCAGCAGTTCCGTCACCGGCTACGAGCAGTACTTC. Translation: CASSSVTGYEQYF.